This T cell receptor (beta chain) appears in the sequencing data of a study of cytomegalovirus exposure and HLA in healthy donors. Study-wide findings and caveats: V segments that were indistinguishable, TRBV6-2 and TRBV6-3 among them, were omitted from analysis.

Germline assignment: CDR1 SEHNR and CDR2 FQNEAQ (reference sequence). The V gene lost 2 bases and the J gene lost 9 bases, with 20 bases spanning the gap. CDR3 length: 15 residues. As regards this clone: Antigen: not known.

PCR used 60 Vbeta primers and 13 Jbeta primers. This table comes from immunoSEQ multiplex PCR, and its TCRdb copy is limited to in-frame clones, with some not included. The sample lists around 91,000 clones, about 77% occurring once. Material for sequencing was PBMCs. The chain couples TRBV7-9 to TRBJ2-7, with a possible D match to TRBD1 (5 bases). The sequence came from a male donor in good health and CMV-seropositive. CDR3 protein: CASSLLTGAYDGQYF. The CDR3 nucleotides read TGTGCCAGCAGCTTATTAACTGGGGCCTACGATGGGCAGTACTTC.